A selection of T cell receptor beta chains follows, all from one sample in a study of blood T cell repertoires in COVID-19. Measured with immunoSEQ multiplex PCR; TCRdb has only the in-frame clones, and not every one. The sample yields roughly 34,000 clones, 60% to 80% seen once. The sequencing input was peripheral blood. Receptors were obtained from a man older than 75 with acute or convalescent COVID-19. Both conserved end residues are part of each CDR3. The D gene is left open where the match is weak. For some rows the clone size is stated as once, few or many, or as a class when expanded; others skip it.

d_gene: -; abundance: -; j_gene: TRBJ1-5; v_gene: TRBV7-4; CDR3aa: CASSFCPGETSNQPQHF; CDR3nt: TGTGCCAGCAGCTTCTGCCCTGGGGAGACTAGCAATCAGCCCCAGCATTTT
d_gene: TRBD2; abundance: -; j_gene: TRBJ2-7; v_gene: TRBV2; CDR3aa: CASSERLAVSYEQYF; CDR3nt: TGTGCCAGCAGTGAACGGCTAGCGGTGTCCTACGAGCAGTACTTC
d_gene: -; abundance: medium-sized; j_gene: TRBJ1-4; v_gene: TRBV5-5; CDR3aa: CASSLVGEGANEKLFF; CDR3nt: TGTGCCAGCAGCTTGGTAGGGGAAGGGGCTAATGAAAAACTGTTTTTT
d_gene: TRBD1; abundance: -; j_gene: TRBJ1-2; v_gene: TRBV10-3; CDR3aa: CAIREDRGHVNYGYTF; CDR3nt: TGTGCCATCAGGGAGGACAGGGGACATGTGAACTATGGCTACACCTTC
d_gene: -; abundance: -; j_gene: TRBJ2-1; v_gene: TRBV11-2; CDR3aa: CASSVDSSNYNEQFF; CDR3nt: TGTGCCAGCAGCGTCGACTCCTCGAACTACAATGAGCAGTTCTTC
d_gene: -; abundance: -; j_gene: TRBJ1-5; v_gene: TRBV7-9; CDR3aa: CASSSQGNQPQHF; CDR3nt: TGTGCCAGCAGTAGTCAGGGGAATCAGCCCCAGCATTTT
d_gene: TRBD2; abundance: -; j_gene: TRBJ2-2; v_gene: TRBV11-1; CDR3aa: CASSPPPGLPTGELFF; CDR3nt: TGTGCCAGCAGCCCCCCCCCGGGACTACCCACCGGGGAGCTGTTTTTT
d_gene: TRBD1; abundance: -; j_gene: TRBJ2-5; v_gene: TRBV5-1; CDR3aa: CASSQGQGRETQYF; CDR3nt: TGCGCCAGCAGCCAGGGACAGGGGAGGGAGACCCAGTACTTC
d_gene: TRBD1; abundance: -; j_gene: TRBJ2-7; v_gene: TRBV9; CDR3aa: CASSVGQGVQYF; CDR3nt: TGTGCCAGCAGCGTAGGGCAGGGGGTCCAGTACTTC
d_gene: TRBD2; abundance: -; j_gene: TRBJ2-7; v_gene: TRBV5-5; CDR3aa: CASRLAGGPLYEQYF; CDR3nt: TGTGCCAGCAGACTAGCGGGAGGGCCTCTATACGAGCAGTACTTC
d_gene: -; abundance: once; j_gene: TRBJ2-1; v_gene: TRBV7-8; CDR3aa: CASSPNSGTLSRNEQFF; CDR3nt: TGTGCCAGCAGCCCGAATAGTGGGACTCTTTCAAGGAATGAGCAGTTCTTC
d_gene: TRBD1; abundance: -; j_gene: TRBJ2-1; v_gene: TRBV11-3; CDR3aa: CASSLGQGAYNEQFF; CDR3nt: TGTGCCAGCAGCTTAGGACAGGGGGCCTACAATGAGCAGTTCTTC
d_gene: -; abundance: -; j_gene: TRBJ1-5; v_gene: TRBV7-2; CDR3aa: CASSSGDSNQPQHF; CDR3nt: TGTGCCAGCAGCTCGGGGGATAGCAATCAGCCCCAGCATTTT
d_gene: -; abundance: -; j_gene: TRBJ2-7; v_gene: TRBV1; CDR3aa: CTSSPQDRGLGVGSYEQYF; CDR3nt: TGCACCAGCAGCCCTCAGGACAGGGGGCTGGGAGTGGGGTCTTACGAGCAGTACTTC
d_gene: -; abundance: -; j_gene: TRBJ2-5; v_gene: TRBV19; CDR3aa: CASSRPGLSQETQYF; CDR3nt: TGTGCCAGTAGTAGGCCGGGACTTTCACAAGAGACCCAGTACTTC
d_gene: TRBD1; abundance: -; j_gene: TRBJ1-5; v_gene: TRBV7-9; CDR3aa: CASSLGLMGQSNQPQHF; CDR3nt: TGTGCCAGCAGCTTAGGGCTGATGGGACAGAGCAATCAGCCCCAGCATTTT
d_gene: TRBD2; abundance: many; j_gene: TRBJ2-1; v_gene: TRBV28; CDR3aa: CASTEASGGAFSNEQFF; CDR3nt: TGTGCCAGCACCGAGGCTAGCGGGGGGGCCTTCTCCAATGAGCAGTTCTTC
d_gene: -; abundance: -; j_gene: TRBJ1-2; v_gene: TRBV15; CDR3aa: CATSRDNSPNYGYTF; CDR3nt: TGTGCCACCAGCAGAGACAACAGCCCAAACTATGGCTACACCTTC
d_gene: -; abundance: -; j_gene: TRBJ1-2; v_gene: TRBV2; CDR3aa: CASSVRGEGYTF; CDR3nt: TGTGCCAGCAGTGTCCGGGGTGAGGGCTACACCTTC
d_gene: -; abundance: -; j_gene: TRBJ2-7; v_gene: TRBV28; CDR3aa: CASSPRAVYEQYF; CDR3nt: TGTGCCAGCAGTCCCCGAGCCGTCTACGAGCAGTACTTC
d_gene: TRBD2; abundance: -; j_gene: TRBJ2-3; v_gene: TRBV3-1/TRBV3-2; CDR3aa: CASSTGTSGTDTQYF; CDR3nt: TGTGCCAGCAGCACTGGGACTAGCGGGACAGATACGCAGTATTTT
d_gene: -; abundance: -; j_gene: TRBJ2-7; v_gene: TRBV14; CDR3aa: CASSPNYSGEQYF; CDR3nt: TGTGCCAGCAGCCCAAACTATAGTGGGGAGCAGTACTTC
d_gene: -; abundance: -; j_gene: TRBJ1-5; v_gene: TRBV3-1/TRBV3-2; CDR3aa: CASSPGTLSNQPQHF; CDR3nt: TGTGCCAGCAGCCCCGGGACTCTTAGCAATCAGCCCCAGCATTTT
d_gene: -; abundance: -; j_gene: TRBJ1-2; v_gene: TRBV19; CDR3aa: CASTPKRGQANYGYTF; CDR3nt: TGTGCCAGTACTCCCAAAAGGGGCCAAGCTAACTATGGCTACACCTTC
d_gene: TRBD1; abundance: -; j_gene: TRBJ2-6; v_gene: TRBV3-1/TRBV3-2; CDR3aa: CASSQDRGKMSGANVLTF; CDR3nt: TGTGCCAGCAGCCAGGACAGGGGAAAAATGTCTGGGGCCAACGTCCTGACTTTC
d_gene: TRBD1; abundance: few; j_gene: TRBJ2-1; v_gene: TRBV5-1; CDR3aa: CASSPGQGIYNEQFF; CDR3nt: TGCGCCAGCAGCCCCGGACAGGGGATTTACAATGAGCAGTTCTTC
d_gene: -; abundance: -; j_gene: TRBJ2-3; v_gene: TRBV18; CDR3aa: CASSLRETDTQYF; CDR3nt: TGTGCCAGCTCACTCCGGGAGACAGATACGCAGTATTTT
d_gene: TRBD2; abundance: -; j_gene: TRBJ2-5; v_gene: TRBV5-1; CDR3aa: CASSPGGLAGQETQYF; CDR3nt: TGCGCCAGCAGCCCCGGGGGGCTAGCGGGACAAGAGACCCAGTACTTC
d_gene: TRBD2; abundance: -; j_gene: TRBJ2-7; v_gene: TRBV7-2; CDR3aa: CASSFGTMEQYF; CDR3nt: TGTGCCAGCAGCTTTGGGACTATGGAGCAGTACTTC
d_gene: -; abundance: few; j_gene: TRBJ1-5; v_gene: TRBV2; CDR3aa: CASSEAQGNQPQHF; CDR3nt: TGTGCCAGCAGTGAAGCACAGGGTAATCAGCCCCAGCATTTT
d_gene: TRBD1; abundance: -; j_gene: TRBJ2-7; v_gene: TRBV6-5; CDR3aa: CASIQTGTGDHEQYF; CDR3nt: TGTGCCAGCATTCAAACCGGGACAGGGGACCACGAGCAGTACTTC
d_gene: TRBD2; abundance: -; j_gene: TRBJ2-5; v_gene: TRBV5-4; CDR3aa: CASSEGGTSGETQYF; CDR3nt: TGTGCCAGCAGCGAGGGGGGGACTAGCGGAGAGACCCAGTACTTC
d_gene: TRBD2; abundance: -; j_gene: TRBJ2-1; v_gene: TRBV7-8; CDR3aa: CASSAGLAGWNEQFF; CDR3nt: TGTGCCAGCAGCGCCGGACTAGCGGGGTGGAATGAGCAGTTCTTC
d_gene: -; abundance: few; j_gene: TRBJ1-3; v_gene: TRBV7-9; CDR3aa: CASTSTDSAPTYF; CDR3nt: TGTGCCAGCACCTCCACCGACAGTGCCCCCACATATTTT
d_gene: -; abundance: -; j_gene: TRBJ1-1; v_gene: TRBV7-2; CDR3aa: CASSLQAGDTEAFF; CDR3nt: TGTGCCAGCAGCTTACAAGCAGGGGACACTGAAGCTTTCTTT
d_gene: TRBD1; abundance: -; j_gene: TRBJ2-5; v_gene: TRBV6-9; CDR3aa: CASSPRTGGQETQYF; CDR3nt: TGTGCCAGCAGTCCTCGGACAGGGGGTCAAGAGACCCAGTACTTC
d_gene: TRBD1; abundance: -; j_gene: TRBJ2-5; v_gene: TRBV27; CDR3aa: CASSPGQGARETQYF; CDR3nt: TGTGCCAGCAGTCCCGGACAGGGGGCGCGGGAGACCCAGTACTTC
d_gene: -; abundance: -; j_gene: TRBJ2-7; v_gene: TRBV27; CDR3aa: CASSPPTFMGFSYEQYF; CDR3nt: TGTGCCAGCAGTCCCCCCACCTTCATGGGCTTCTCCTACGAGCAGTACTTC
d_gene: -; abundance: -; j_gene: TRBJ1-1; v_gene: TRBV29-1; CDR3aa: CSVKGLAGRDTEAFF; CDR3nt: TGCAGCGTTAAGGGCCTTGCGGGGCGAGACACTGAAGCTTTCTTT
d_gene: -; abundance: -; j_gene: TRBJ2-1; v_gene: TRBV11-3; CDR3aa: CASSPRDIGNEQFF; CDR3nt: TGTGCCAGCAGCCCCCGGGACATCGGCAATGAGCAGTTCTTC
d_gene: -; abundance: -; j_gene: TRBJ2-7; v_gene: TRBV14; CDR3aa: CASSQAEDLTVWDEQYF; CDR3nt: TGTGCCAGCAGCCAAGCCGAGGACTTGACCGTATGGGACGAGCAGTACTTC
d_gene: TRBD1; abundance: -; j_gene: TRBJ2-7; v_gene: TRBV6-2/TRBV6-3; CDR3aa: CASSPNRQGYEQYF; CDR3nt: TGTGCCAGCAGCCCCAACAGACAGGGGTACGAGCAGTACTTC
d_gene: TRBD2; abundance: once; j_gene: TRBJ2-7; v_gene: TRBV7-8; CDR3aa: CASSLLREMGEQYF; CDR3nt: TGTGCCAGCAGCCTCTTGCGGGAGATGGGCGAGCAGTACTTC
d_gene: TRBD2; abundance: -; j_gene: TRBJ2-3; v_gene: TRBV19; CDR3aa: CASSIASGASTDTQYF; CDR3nt: TGTGCCAGTAGTATCGCTAGCGGGGCTAGCACAGATACGCAGTATTTT
d_gene: TRBD1; abundance: -; j_gene: TRBJ1-1; v_gene: TRBV18; CDR3aa: CASSPFSGTGRTNTEAFF; CDR3nt: TGTGCCAGCTCACCTTTTAGCGGGACAGGGCGAACCAACACTGAAGCTTTCTTT
d_gene: -; abundance: -; j_gene: TRBJ1-6; v_gene: TRBV18; CDR3aa: CASSPPGGQGSPLHF; CDR3nt: TGTGCCAGCTCACCACCCGGGGGGCAGGGTTCACCCCTCCACTTT
d_gene: TRBD2; abundance: -; j_gene: TRBJ2-3; v_gene: TRBV28; CDR3aa: CASRGDYTDTQYF; CDR3nt: TGTGCCAGCAGGGGGGACTACACAGATACGCAGTATTTT
d_gene: TRBD1; abundance: -; j_gene: TRBJ1-6; v_gene: TRBV27; CDR3aa: CASSLRDSALSSYNSPLHF; CDR3nt: TGTGCCAGCAGTCTTCGGGACAGCGCTCTTAGCTCCTATAATTCACCCCTCCACTTT
d_gene: -; abundance: -; j_gene: TRBJ2-5; v_gene: TRBV5-4; CDR3aa: CASSLMGSQETQYF; CDR3nt: TGTGCCAGCAGCTTGATGGGCTCTCAAGAGACCCAGTACTTC
d_gene: -; abundance: -; j_gene: TRBJ1-4; v_gene: TRBV5-6; CDR3aa: CASSLAFGANEKLFF; CDR3nt: TGTGCCAGCTCTCTAGCATTTGGCGCTAATGAAAAACTGTTTTTT
d_gene: TRBD2; abundance: -; j_gene: TRBJ2-5; v_gene: TRBV2; CDR3aa: CASSDLGASGGGETQYF; CDR3nt: TGTGCCAGCAGTGACCTCGGTGCTAGCGGGGGAGGAGAGACCCAGTACTTC
d_gene: TRBD1; abundance: -; j_gene: TRBJ1-1; v_gene: TRBV28; CDR3aa: CASRTGGGRTEAFF; CDR3nt: TGTGCCAGCAGGACAGGGGGCGGAAGGACTGAAGCTTTCTTT
d_gene: TRBD2; abundance: -; j_gene: TRBJ2-3; v_gene: TRBV20-1; CDR3aa: CSASLQGGADTQYF; CDR3nt: TGCAGTGCTAGTCTCCAGGGAGGGGCAGATACGCAGTATTTT